The T cell receptor beta chain described here comes from a study of Graves' ophthalmopathy and Graves' hyperthyroidism. Study-level results: The model achieved roughly 66% sensitivity and less than 75% specificity for ophthalmopathy progression.

As to this clonotype: The antigen remains unidentified.

The study amplified TCR beta CDR3 regions using RNA transcripts. First-round RT-PCR relied on HTBI primers, and a second-round multiplex PCR came next. A single record per CDR3 protein comes from TCRdb applying MiXCR to the multiplex PCR reads. The sample records some 160,000 distinct CDR3 sequences, roughly two fifths being singletons. The CDR3 runs to 12 residues. V was trimmed by 2 bases and J by 12 bases, leaving 14 bases between them. V and J are TRBV12-3 or TRBV12-4 and TRBJ2-7; D is tentatively TRBD1 or TRBD2 (5 bases each). The sequence came from a man under 40 with Graves' ophthalmopathy. The sample taken for sequencing was peripheral blood. The CDR3 loop is CASSLQRDGAYF. In DNA form, the CDR3 reads TGTGCCAGCAGTTTACAAAGGGACGGGGCGTACTTC.